This TCR beta chain derives from a study of blood T cell repertoires in COVID-19. About the research overall: COVID-19 samples, acute and convalescent, were from the United States, Italy and Spain. Nucleic acid was either cDNA or gDNA, and it came from T cells, B-cell-depleted T cells, or PBMCs.

The germline gives CDR1 LGHNT, CDR2 FRNRAP. Trimming left V 0 bases short and J 3 bases short, with 11 bases between. The CDR3 has 15 residues. Authors' methods: Nucleated cell number was recorded as an estimate derived from reference gene primer amplification. Using immunoSEQ multiplex PCR, the repertoire was profiled, and TCRdb retains in-frame clones only, with some absent. D and trimming were read from the DNA, whereas the V and J calls and clone size are those reported in that table. The table includes approximately 75,000 clones, 80% to 95% detected once. The V and J genes are TRBV12-5 and TRBJ1-2; no firm D call. Source material: peripheral blood. This TCR came from a human donor in a cohort sampled during active COVID-19. CDR3: CASGLVQHRYYGYTF. The CDR3 DNA is TGTGCTAGTGGTTTGGTACAACACAGATACTATGGCTACACCTTC.